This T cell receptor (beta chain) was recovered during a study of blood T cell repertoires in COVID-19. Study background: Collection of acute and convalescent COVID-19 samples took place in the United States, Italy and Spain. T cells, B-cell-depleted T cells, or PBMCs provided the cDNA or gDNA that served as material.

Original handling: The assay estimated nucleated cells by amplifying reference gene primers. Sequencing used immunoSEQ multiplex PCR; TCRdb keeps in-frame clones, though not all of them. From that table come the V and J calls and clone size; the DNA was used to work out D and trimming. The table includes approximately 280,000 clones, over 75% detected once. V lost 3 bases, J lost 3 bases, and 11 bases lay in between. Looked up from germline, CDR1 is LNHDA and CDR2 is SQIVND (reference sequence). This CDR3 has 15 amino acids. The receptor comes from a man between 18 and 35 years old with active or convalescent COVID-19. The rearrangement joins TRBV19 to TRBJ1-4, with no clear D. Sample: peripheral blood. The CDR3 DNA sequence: TGTGCCAGTAGTATGTATCGAGCCGCTAATGAAAAACTGTTTTTT. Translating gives CASSMYRAANEKLFF.